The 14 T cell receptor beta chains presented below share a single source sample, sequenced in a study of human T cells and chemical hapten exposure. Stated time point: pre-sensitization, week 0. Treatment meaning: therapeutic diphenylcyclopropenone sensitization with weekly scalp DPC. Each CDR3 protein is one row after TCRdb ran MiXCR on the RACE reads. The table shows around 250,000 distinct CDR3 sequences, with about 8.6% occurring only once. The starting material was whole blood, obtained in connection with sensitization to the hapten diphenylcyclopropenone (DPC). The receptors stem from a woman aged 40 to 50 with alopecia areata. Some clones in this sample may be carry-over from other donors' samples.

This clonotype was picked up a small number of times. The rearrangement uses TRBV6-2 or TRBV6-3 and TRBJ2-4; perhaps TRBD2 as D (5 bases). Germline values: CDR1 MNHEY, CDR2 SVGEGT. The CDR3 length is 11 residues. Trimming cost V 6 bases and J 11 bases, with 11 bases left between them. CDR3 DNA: TGTGCCAGCAGGGACTTCTACGTTCAGTACTTC. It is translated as CASRDFYVQYF.

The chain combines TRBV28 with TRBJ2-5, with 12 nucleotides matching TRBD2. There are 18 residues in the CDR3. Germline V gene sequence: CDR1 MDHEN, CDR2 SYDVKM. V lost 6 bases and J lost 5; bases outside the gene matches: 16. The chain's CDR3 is CASRTRRLAGEMGETQYF. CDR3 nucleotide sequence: TGTGCCAGCAGAACCCGAAGACTAGCGGGAGAGATGGGGGAGACCCAGTACTTC.

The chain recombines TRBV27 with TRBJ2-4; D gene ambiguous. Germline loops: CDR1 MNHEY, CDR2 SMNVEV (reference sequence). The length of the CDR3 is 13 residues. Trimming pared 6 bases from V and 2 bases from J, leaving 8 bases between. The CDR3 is CASSFDTKNIQYF. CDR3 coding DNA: TGTGCCAGCAGCTTTGACACCAAAAACATTCAGTACTTC.

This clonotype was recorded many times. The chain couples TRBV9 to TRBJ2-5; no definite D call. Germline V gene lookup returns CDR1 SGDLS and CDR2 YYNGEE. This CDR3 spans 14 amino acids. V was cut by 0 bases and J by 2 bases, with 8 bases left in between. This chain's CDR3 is CASSVGGSQETQYF. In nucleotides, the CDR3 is TGTGCCAGCAGCGTAGGTGGCAGTCAAGAGACCCAGTACTTC.

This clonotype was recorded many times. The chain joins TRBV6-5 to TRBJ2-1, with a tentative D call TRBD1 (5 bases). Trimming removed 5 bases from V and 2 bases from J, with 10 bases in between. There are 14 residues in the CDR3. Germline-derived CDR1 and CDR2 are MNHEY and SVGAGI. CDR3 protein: CASSLDRAYNEQFF. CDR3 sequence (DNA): TGTGCCAGCAGTCTCGACAGAGCCTACAATGAGCAGTTCTTC.

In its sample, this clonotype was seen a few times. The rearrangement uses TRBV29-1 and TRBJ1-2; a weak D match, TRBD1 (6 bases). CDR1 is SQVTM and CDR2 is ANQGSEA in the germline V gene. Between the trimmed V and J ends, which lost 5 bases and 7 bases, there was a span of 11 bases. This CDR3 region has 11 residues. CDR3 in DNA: TGCAGCGTTCATCCGGGGGCTGGCTACACCTTC. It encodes CSVHPGAGYTF.

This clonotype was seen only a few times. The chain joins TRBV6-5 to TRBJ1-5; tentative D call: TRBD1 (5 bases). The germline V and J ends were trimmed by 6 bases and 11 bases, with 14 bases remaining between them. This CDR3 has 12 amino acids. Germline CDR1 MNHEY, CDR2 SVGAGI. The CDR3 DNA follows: TGTGCCAGCAGCCCCATGGGGGGGACCCAGCATTTT. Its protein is CASSPMGGTQHF.

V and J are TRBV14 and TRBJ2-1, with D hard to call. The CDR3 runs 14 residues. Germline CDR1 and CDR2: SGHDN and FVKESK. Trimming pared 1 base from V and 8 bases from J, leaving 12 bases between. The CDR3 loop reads CASSQVGGWDEQFF. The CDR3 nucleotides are TGTGCCAGCAGCCAAGTGGGCGGATGGGATGAGCAGTTCTTC.

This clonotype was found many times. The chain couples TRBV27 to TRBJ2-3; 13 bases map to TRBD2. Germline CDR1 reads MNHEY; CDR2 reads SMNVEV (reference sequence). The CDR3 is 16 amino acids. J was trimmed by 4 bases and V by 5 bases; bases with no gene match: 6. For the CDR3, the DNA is TGTGCCAGCAGTAGGACTAGCGGGAGATGGGCAGATACGCAGTATTTT. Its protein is CASSRTSGRWADTQYF.

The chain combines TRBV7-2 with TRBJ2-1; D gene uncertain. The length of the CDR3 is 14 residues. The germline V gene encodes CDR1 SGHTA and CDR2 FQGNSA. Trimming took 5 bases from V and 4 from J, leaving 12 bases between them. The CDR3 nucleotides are TGTGCCAGCAGCCTAACGCTAGTGTACAATGAGCAGTTCTTC. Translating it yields CASSLTLVYNEQFF.

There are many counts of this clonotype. The CDR3 region is CASRGQGARGYNEQFF. The CDR3 DNA reads TGCGCCAGCAGAGGACAGGGGGCTCGAGGTTACAATGAGCAGTTCTTC. The chain is built from TRBV5-1 and TRBJ2-1; 11 bases fit TRBD1. CDR3 size: 16 residues. CDR1 is SGHRS, CDR2 YFSETQ, per germline. The V gene end was trimmed by 5 bases and the J gene end by 4 bases; junction bases not matched to a gene: 8. The variable domain in full, completed from reference TRBV5-1 and TRBJ2-1, reads KAGVTQTPRYLIKTRGQQVTLSCSPISGHRSVSWYQQTPGQGLQFLFEYFSETQRNKGNFPGRFSGRQFSNSRSEMNVSTLELGDSALYLCASRGQGARGYNEQFFGPGTRLTVL.

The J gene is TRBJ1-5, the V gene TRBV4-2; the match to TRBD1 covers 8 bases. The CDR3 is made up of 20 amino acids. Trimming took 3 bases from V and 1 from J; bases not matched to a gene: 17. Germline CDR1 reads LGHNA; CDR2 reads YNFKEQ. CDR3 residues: CASSQQQGARGLESNQPQHF. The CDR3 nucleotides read TGTGCCAGCAGCCAGCAGCAAGGGGCCAGGGGGCTGGAGAGCAATCAGCCCCAGCATTTT.

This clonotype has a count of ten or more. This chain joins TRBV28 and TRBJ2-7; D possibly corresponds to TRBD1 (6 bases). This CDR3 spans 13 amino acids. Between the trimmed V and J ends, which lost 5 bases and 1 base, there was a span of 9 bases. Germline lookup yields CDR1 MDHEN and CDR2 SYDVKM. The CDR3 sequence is CASSRQVSYEQYF. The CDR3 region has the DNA TGTGCCAGCAGTCGACAGGTATCCTACGAGCAGTACTTC. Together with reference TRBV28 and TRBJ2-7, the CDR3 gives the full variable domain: DVKVTQSSRYLVKRTGEKVFLECVQDMDHENMFWYRQDPGLGLRLIYFSYDVKMKEKGDIPEGYSVSREKKERFSLILESASTNQTSMYLCASSRQVSYEQYFGPGTRLTVT.

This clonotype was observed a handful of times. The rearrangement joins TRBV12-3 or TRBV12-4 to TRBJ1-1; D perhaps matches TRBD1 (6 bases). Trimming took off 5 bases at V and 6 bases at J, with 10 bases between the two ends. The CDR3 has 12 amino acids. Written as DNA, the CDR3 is TGTGCCAGCAGTGGAGGGGGGTCTGAAGCTTTCTTT. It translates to CASSGGGSEAFF.